The text below deals with one T cell receptor (beta chain). The target antigen is unknown. The data derive from a study of T cell responses to AZD1222 COVID-19 vaccine. Overall study: The analysis combined second doses at about 4 or about 12 weeks.

V lost 0 bases and J lost 3, with 17 bases in between. This CDR3 has 17 residues. CDR1 and CDR2 (germline): MNHNS, SASEGT. Points from the study as a whole: At baseline, seropositivity was found in only 6 or 7 AZD1222 recipients. Most donors were white British and more were female, and clonal diversity was possibly underestimated.

Measured with immunoSEQ multiplex PCR; TCRdb has only the in-frame clones, and not every one. Of under 150,000 clones in the sample, approximately 93% were seen once. The origin of this receptor is an adult in good health. The input for sequencing was peripheral blood, taken on day 0 of AZD1222 vaccination. The chain combines TRBV6-1 with TRBJ1-2; possibly TRBD1 for D (5 bases). DNA of the CDR3: TGTGCCAGCAGTGAAGCCCCGTTCGACAGTCGTGACTATGGCTACACCTTC. Encoded protein: CASSEAPFDSRDYGYTF.